The rows below give T cell receptor beta chains drawn from one sample of a study of blood T cells in healthy people across ages. MiXCR was run by TCRdb on the 5' RACE reads, yielding one entry per CDR3 protein. This table has more than 1 million distinct CDR3 sequences, 35% to 50% appearing once. Material for sequencing was blood. Receptors originate from a woman aged 55-70 years in good health. CDR3s include the opening cysteine and the closing phenylalanine or tryptophan. A D gene is named only where the DNA matches it firmly. Clone sizes are given selectively: once, few, many, or a class where the clone is expanded.

d_call | clone_size | j_call | v_call | cdr3_aa
- | once | TRBJ2-5 | TRBV27 | CASSVFGGQETQYF
TRBD2 | - | TRBJ2-4 | TRBV7-9 | CAVLTSGDNEQYF
- | - | TRBJ2-1 | TRBV4-3 | CASSTSQPRNEQFF
- | - | TRBJ2-7 | TRBV5-1 | CASSFSGVTYEQYF
TRBD1 | - | TRBJ1-2 | TRBV20-1 | CSAPGQGAHGYTF
TRBD1 | - | TRBJ2-1 | TRBV7-3 | CASSQTLQGRFDEQFF
- | few | TRBJ2-2 | TRBV29-1 | CSVGTTDTGELFF
- | few | TRBJ2-1 | TRBV29-1 | CSVEAPRGPDNEQFF
- | few | TRBJ2-3 | TRBV2 | CASSLEGVRTDTQYF
- | - | TRBJ1-2 | TRBV14 | CASSQRRGGGYTF
- | - | TRBJ2-1 | TRBV6-5 | CASSTNREYNEQFF
TRBD2 | - | TRBJ2-5 | TRBV7-9 | CASSLRREGLGGKQYF
- | - | TRBJ1-1 | TRBV20-1 | CSASPGTANTEAFF
- | few | TRBJ2-7 | TRBV20-1 | CSASRDGGYEQYF
TRBD2 | - | TRBJ2-1 | TRBV29-1 | CSVWGLVGNNNEQFF
- | - | TRBJ2-2 | TRBV9 | CASRGTGNTGELFF
- | - | TRBJ2-1 | TRBV4-1 | CASSQGPGAEYNEQFF
TRBD2 | - | TRBJ2-3 | TRBV12-3/TRBV12-4 | CASSSEGLRGSDTQYF
- | few | TRBJ2-7 | TRBV20-1 | CSAQNPGTYEQYF
- | - | - | TRBV30 | CAWSVGAAYEQYF
TRBD1 | - | TRBJ1-4 | TRBV20-1 | CSARYAGTGPEKLFF
TRBD1 | - | TRBJ2-7 | TRBV6-1 | CASRRQGGIYEQYF
TRBD2 | few | TRBJ2-7 | TRBV6-2/TRBV6-3 | CASSRTSGLYEQYF
TRBD2 | - | TRBJ2-1 | TRBV5-1 | CASSLVASGAGPNEQFF
- | - | TRBJ2-3 | TRBV10-1 | CASSGNPTDTQYF
TRBD1 | - | TRBJ1-1 | TRBV6-1 | CASTSGQAGTNEAFF
- | - | TRBJ2-3 | TRBV5-6 | CASSLSPDSTDTQYF
- | few | TRBJ2-3 | TRBV20-1 | CSARSRAGIFDTQYF
- | - | - | TRBV20-1 | CSARDGSWPHEQYF
TRBD2 | - | TRBJ2-1 | TRBV12-5 | CASGSGGLSYNEQFF
- | - | TRBJ2-7 | TRBV29-1 | CSAQIAVKGEQYF
- | few | TRBJ2-7 | TRBV3-1 | CASSQGTGASSYEQYF